The 5 T cell receptor beta chains reported below all come from one sample, sequenced in a study of cytomegalovirus exposure and HLA in healthy donors. With 60 Vbeta and 13 Jbeta primers, the PCR was carried out. Some clones are missing from TCRdb's copy, which holds only in-frame ones; the method was immunoSEQ multiplex PCR. The sample has 100,000 to 150,000 clones, and its top ten clones hold less than 2%. Specimen: PBMCs. Receptors were obtained from a man aged 18 to 29 in good health and CMV-seronegative.

V and J are TRBV19 and TRBJ1-5; D gene unclear. V lost 6 bases and J lost 6, with 15 bases in between. The germline V gene encodes CDR1 LNHDA and CDR2 SQIVND (reference sequence). The CDR3 has 14 residues. CDR3 sequence reads: CASRMAGSSQPQHF. The CDR3 bases are TGTGCCAGTAGGATGGCAGGATCCTCTCAGCCCCAGCATTTT.

The V and J genes are TRBV13 and TRBJ2-7; a weak D match, TRBD2 (6 bases). CDR1 and CDR2 (germline): PRHDT, FYEKMQ (reference sequence). Trimming cost V 0 bases and J 2 bases, with 14 bases left between them. This CDR3 is 16 amino acids long. CDR3 sequence reads: CASSLGGGKGAYEQYF. For the CDR3, the DNA is TGTGCCAGCAGCTTAGGCGGCGGGAAGGGCGCCTACGAGCAGTACTTC.

The chain recombines TRBV7-2 with TRBJ2-1; 7 nucleotides match TRBD1. The CDR3 has 14 residues. Unmatched junction bases numbered 7, after V lost 5 bases and J lost 6 bases. Germline CDR1 SGHTA, CDR2 FQGNSA. DNA for the CDR3: TGTGCCAGCAGCCTCTCGACAGGGATCAATGAGCAGTTCTTC. Encoded protein: CASSLSTGINEQFF.

The chain couples TRBV28 to TRBJ2-3; D perhaps matches TRBD2 (6 bases). V lost 6 bases and J lost 13, with 17 bases in between. Germline CDR1 and CDR2: MDHEN and SYDVKM. This CDR3 is 12 amino acids long. This CDR3 reads CASSNTGLRKYF. DNA of the CDR3: TGTGCCAGCAGCAACACGGGACTTAGGAAGTATTTT. The variable domain in full, completed from reference TRBV28 and TRBJ2-3, reads DVKVTQSSRYLVKRTGEKVFLECVQDMDHENMFWYRQDPGLGLRLIYFSYDVKMKEKGDIPEGYSVSREKKERFSLILESASTNQTSMYLCASSNTGLRKYFGPGTRLTVL.

The gene calls are TRBV7-2 and TRBJ2-2, with a tentative D call TRBD1 (5 bases). Looked up from germline, CDR1 is SGHTA and CDR2 is FQGNSA. Deletions cut 4 bases from V and 4 bases from J, with 7 bases between. The CDR3 covers 13 residues. DNA of the CDR3: TGTGCCAGCAGCTCCAGGGTCACCGGGGAGCTGTTTTTT. Residues: CASSSRVTGELFF.